The rows below give T cell receptor beta chains drawn from one sample of a study of T cell repertoires in cytomegalovirus infection. These TCRs are of unknown antigen specificity. TCRdb recomputed calls from the reads with MiXCR, one row per CDR3 protein. The sample lists 650,000 to 900,000 distinct CDR3 sequences; about 30% were seen once. This sample comprised cultured CD8+ T cells from PBMCs, obtained from culture after CMV antigen stimulation. The receptor source for this set is a human donor in good health (CMV status not recorded). Some clones in this sample may be carry-over from other donors' samples. Each CDR3 is given without its conserved first and last residue. D genes are given only for firm matches. Part of the rows lack a size; the others show once, few, many or a class for expanded clones.

V	D	size	J	CDR3
TRBV12-3/TRBV12-4	TRBD1	few	TRBJ1-6	ASSFQPGQGQSPLH
TRBV11-2	NA	many	TRBJ2-3	ASSRTGWGRDTQY
TRBV12-3/TRBV12-4	NA	NA	TRBJ2-1	ASSSRDTFYDINEQF
TRBV6-6	NA	many	TRBJ1-5	ASSYSKRNQPQH
TRBV4-1	NA	NA	TRBJ1-1	ASSHLFRSDTEAF
TRBV24-1	NA	NA	TRBJ2-1	ATSDSGQGIDEQF
TRBV6-1	NA	NA	TRBJ2-4	ASMESEWKSNIQY
TRBV5-6	TRBD1	NA	TRBJ1-2	ASSLGGGWRYGYT
TRBV6-2/TRBV6-3	TRBD2	NA	TRBJ2-1	ASGGGGGEQF
TRBV6-5	NA	NA	TRBJ1-5	ASSSNPVNNQPQH
TRBV7-8	NA	many	TRBJ1-5	ASSLGRGGNQPQH
TRBV19	NA	NA	TRBJ1-1	ASTSWIHTEAF
TRBV3-1	NA	few	TRBJ2-1	ASSQAQDSYNEQF
TRBV2	NA	NA	TRBJ2-2	ASSELGDRGTGELF
TRBV19	TRBD1	few	TRBJ1-2	ASTPLGRGREDYGYT
TRBV3-1	NA	NA	TRBJ1-2	ASSPDRLGNYGYT
TRBV6-8	NA	NA	TRBJ2-1	ASTQGGLTSYNEQF
TRBV12-3/TRBV12-4	NA	few	TRBJ2-1	ASQGEGREQF
TRBV7-6	TRBD1	many	TRBJ1-1	ASSLGWQGATF
TRBV6-5	NA	few	TRBJ2-3	ASRRAATSTDTQY
TRBV20-1	NA	NA	TRBJ1-4	SARNGGIVGLNEKLF
TRBV25-1	NA	NA	TRBJ1-2	ASSEKRGLGYT
TRBV4-1	TRBD2	few	TRBJ2-1	ASSHVLAGEPEQF
TRBV7-6	NA	once	TRBJ2-1	ASSLAGGGALNEQF
TRBV15	NA	NA	TRBJ1-5	ATSPGEVQPQH
TRBV20-1	TRBD1	once	TRBJ2-7	SAFSQGSYEQY
TRBV12-5	NA	few	TRBJ2-7	ASGLYYEQY
TRBV29-1	NA	NA	TRBJ1-1	SVEEREAEAF
TRBV6-6	NA	many	TRBJ1-1	ASSYSPAGSRNTEAF
TRBV19	NA	few	TRBJ1-1	ASTPGLNTEAF
TRBV4-2	TRBD1	few	TRBJ1-1	ASSRGGGSEAF
TRBV3-1	NA	NA	TRBJ1-2	ASRPPDRSIGYT
TRBV27	TRBD2	NA	TRBJ2-1	ASSSRDYRLDNEQF
TRBV11-1	TRBD1	NA	TRBJ2-4	ASSRPDRGGAKNIQY
TRBV7-8	NA	many	TRBJ2-7	ASSLVPGGDRRGEQY
TRBV24-1	NA	NA	TRBJ2-7	ATSDSTSYEQY
TRBV6-5	NA	NA	TRBJ1-2	ASSSFTFGLGGEDDYGYT
TRBV2	NA	once	TRBJ2-3	ASRAGGLKLTDTQY
TRBV6-1	NA	few	TRBJ2-4	ASSRVPGPLRPSINIQY
TRBV7-9	NA	many	TRBJ1-4	ASSSFRDEEKLF
TRBV2	NA	NA	TRBJ1-1	ASITGRATEAF